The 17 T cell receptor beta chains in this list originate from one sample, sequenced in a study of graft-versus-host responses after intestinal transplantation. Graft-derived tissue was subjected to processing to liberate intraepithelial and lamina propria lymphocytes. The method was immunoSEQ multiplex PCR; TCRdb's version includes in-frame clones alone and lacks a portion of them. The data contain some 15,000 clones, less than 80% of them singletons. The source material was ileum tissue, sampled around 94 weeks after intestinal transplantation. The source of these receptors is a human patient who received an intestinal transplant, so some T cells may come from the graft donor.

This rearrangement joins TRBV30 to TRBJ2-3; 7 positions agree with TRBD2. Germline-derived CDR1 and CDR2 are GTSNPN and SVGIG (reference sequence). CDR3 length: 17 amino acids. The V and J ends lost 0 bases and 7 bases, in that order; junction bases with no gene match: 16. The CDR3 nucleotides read TGTGCCTGGAGTGTTGGAGGTGGTGCGGGGGATCTCTATACGCAGTATTTT. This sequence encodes CAWSVGGGAGDLYTQYF.

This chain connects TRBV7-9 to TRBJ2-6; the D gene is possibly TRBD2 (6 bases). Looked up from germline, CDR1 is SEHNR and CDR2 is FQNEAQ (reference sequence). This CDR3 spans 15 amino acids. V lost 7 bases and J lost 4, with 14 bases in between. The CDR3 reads CASTTGGTGANVLTF. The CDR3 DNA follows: TGTGCCAGCACCACCGGAGGGACGGGGGCCAACGTCCTGACTTTC.

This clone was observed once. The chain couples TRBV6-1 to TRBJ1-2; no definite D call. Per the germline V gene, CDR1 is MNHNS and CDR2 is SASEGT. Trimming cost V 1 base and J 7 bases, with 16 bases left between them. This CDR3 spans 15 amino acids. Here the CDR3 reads CASSEGVLTRGGYTF. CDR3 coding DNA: TGTGCCAGCAGTGAAGGGGTCCTCACACGGGGTGGCTACACCTTC.

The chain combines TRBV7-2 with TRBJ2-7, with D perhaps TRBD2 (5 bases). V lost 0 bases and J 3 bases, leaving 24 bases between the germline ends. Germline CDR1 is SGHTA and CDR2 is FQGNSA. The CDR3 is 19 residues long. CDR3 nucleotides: TGTGCCAGCAGCTTAGCCCCCAAGGGAGCGGCCTACTACTACTACGAGCAGTACTTC. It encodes CASSLAPKGAAYYYYEQYF.

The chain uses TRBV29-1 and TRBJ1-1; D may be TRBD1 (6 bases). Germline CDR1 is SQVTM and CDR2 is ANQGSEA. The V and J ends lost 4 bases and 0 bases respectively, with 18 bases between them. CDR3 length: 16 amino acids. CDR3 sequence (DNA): TGCAGCGTTGTAAGACCCCAGGGGACCATGAACACTGAAGCTTTCTTT. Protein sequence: CSVVRPQGTMNTEAFF.

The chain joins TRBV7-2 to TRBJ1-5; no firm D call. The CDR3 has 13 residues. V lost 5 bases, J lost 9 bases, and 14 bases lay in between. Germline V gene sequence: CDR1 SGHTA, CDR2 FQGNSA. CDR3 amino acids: CASSPREGVPQHF. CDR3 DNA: TGTGCCAGCAGCCCCCGTGAGGGAGTGCCCCAGCATTTT.

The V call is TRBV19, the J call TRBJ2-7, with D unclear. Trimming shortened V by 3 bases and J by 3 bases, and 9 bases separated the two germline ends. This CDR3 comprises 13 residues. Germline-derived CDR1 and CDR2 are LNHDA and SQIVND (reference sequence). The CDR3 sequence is CASSITALYEQYF. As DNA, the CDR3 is TGTGCCAGTAGTATCACAGCTCTCTACGAGCAGTACTTC.

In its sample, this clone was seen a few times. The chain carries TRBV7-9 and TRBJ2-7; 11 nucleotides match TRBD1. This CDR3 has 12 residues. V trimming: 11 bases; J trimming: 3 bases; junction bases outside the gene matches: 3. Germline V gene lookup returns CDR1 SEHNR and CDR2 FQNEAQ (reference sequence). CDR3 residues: CAGGTGGYEQYF. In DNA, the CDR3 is TGTGCCGGGGGGACAGGGGGCTACGAGCAGTACTTC.

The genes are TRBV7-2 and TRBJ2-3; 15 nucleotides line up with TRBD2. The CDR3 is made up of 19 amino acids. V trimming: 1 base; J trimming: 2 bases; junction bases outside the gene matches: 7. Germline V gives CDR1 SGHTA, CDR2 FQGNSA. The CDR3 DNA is TGTGCCAGCAGCTTAGTTGGTGGACTAGCGGGGGGGCCCACAGATACGCAGTATTTT. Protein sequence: CASSLVGGLAGGPTDTQYF. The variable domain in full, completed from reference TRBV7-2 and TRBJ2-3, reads GAGVSQSPSNKVTEKGKDVELRCDPISGHTALYWYRQSLGQGLEFLIYFQGNSAPDKSGLPSDRFSAERTGGSVSTLTIQRTQQEDSAVYLCASSLVGGLAGGPTDTQYFGPGTRLTVL.

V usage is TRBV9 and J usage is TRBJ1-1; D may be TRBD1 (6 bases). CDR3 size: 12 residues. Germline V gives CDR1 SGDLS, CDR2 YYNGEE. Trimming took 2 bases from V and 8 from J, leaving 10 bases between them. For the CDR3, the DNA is TGTGCCAGCAGCGTCGGAACAGGGGAAGCTTTCTTT. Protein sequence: CASSVGTGEAFF.

The CDR3 DNA follows: TGTGCCAGCAGTTATGGTTCCTATGCTAACTATGGCTACACCTTC. This translates into CASSYGSYANYGYTF. The chain joins TRBV6-9 to TRBJ1-2; D remains ambiguous. The germline gives CDR1 MNHGY, CDR2 SVAAGI. The length of the CDR3 is 15 residues. V was shortened by 2 bases and J by 0 bases, with 10 bases between the two germline ends.

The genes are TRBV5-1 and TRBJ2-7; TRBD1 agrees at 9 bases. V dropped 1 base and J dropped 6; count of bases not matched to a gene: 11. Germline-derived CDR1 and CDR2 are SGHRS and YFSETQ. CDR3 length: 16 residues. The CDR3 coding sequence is TGCGCCAGCAGCTTGTCGAAAGGACAGGGGTGGGGCGAGCAGTACTTC. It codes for CASSLSKGQGWGEQYF.

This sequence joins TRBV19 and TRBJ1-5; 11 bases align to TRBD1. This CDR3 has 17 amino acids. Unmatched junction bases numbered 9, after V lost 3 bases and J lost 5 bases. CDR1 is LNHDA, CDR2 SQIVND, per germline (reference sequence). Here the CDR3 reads CASSIRPWGQGDQPQHF. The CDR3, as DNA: TGTGCCAGTAGTATTCGTCCGTGGGGACAGGGGGATCAGCCCCAGCATTTT.

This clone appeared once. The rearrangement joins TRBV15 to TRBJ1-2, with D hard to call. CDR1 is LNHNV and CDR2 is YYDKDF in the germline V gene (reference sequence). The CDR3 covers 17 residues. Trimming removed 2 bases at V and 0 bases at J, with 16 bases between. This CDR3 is CATSRLRSAAANYGYTF. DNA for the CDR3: TGTGCCACCAGCAGACTGCGAAGCGCAGCAGCTAACTATGGCTACACCTTC.

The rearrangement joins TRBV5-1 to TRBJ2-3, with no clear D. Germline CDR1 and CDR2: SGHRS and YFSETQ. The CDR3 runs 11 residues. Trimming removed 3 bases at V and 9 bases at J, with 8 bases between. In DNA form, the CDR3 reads TGCGCCAGCAGCTCAGGCCCCACGCAGTATTTT. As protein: CASSSGPTQYF.

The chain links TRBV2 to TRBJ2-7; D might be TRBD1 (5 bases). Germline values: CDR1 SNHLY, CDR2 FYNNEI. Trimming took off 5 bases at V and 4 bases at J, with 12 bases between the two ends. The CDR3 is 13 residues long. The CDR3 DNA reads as TGTGCCAGCAGTCCACAGGAAGGGTACGAGCAGTACTTC. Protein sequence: CASSPQEGYEQYF.

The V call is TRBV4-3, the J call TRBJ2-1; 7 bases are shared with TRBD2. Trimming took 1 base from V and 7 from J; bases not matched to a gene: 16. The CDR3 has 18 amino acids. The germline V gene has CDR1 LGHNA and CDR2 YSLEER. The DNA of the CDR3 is TGCGCCAGCAGCCAAGCCGACGGAAGCGGGGTAGGTTTGAATGAGCAGTTCTTC. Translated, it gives CASSQADGSGVGLNEQFF.